A single sample is the source of the 27 T cell receptor beta chains below, sequenced in a study of blood T cell repertoires in COVID-19. Assay: immunoSEQ multiplex PCR; the TCRdb copy retains only in-frame clones and omits some. The sample has about 70,000 clones; about 90% are singletons. Sequenced input: peripheral blood. The receptors were gathered from a human donor in a cohort sampled during active COVID-19.

The CDR3 sequence is CAWNWGQGLDYGYTF. Here the CDR3 DNA reads TGTGCCTGGAACTGGGGACAGGGGTTGGACTATGGCTACACCTTC. The J gene is TRBJ1-2, the V gene TRBV30, with TRBD1 matching 10 bases. This CDR3 has 15 amino acids. Germline CDR1 is GTSNPN and CDR2 is SVGIG (reference sequence). Trimming removed 4 bases from V and 3 bases from J; junction bases left unmatched: 8.

This clone has a single count. The chain recombines TRBV29-1 with TRBJ1-3; D is ambiguous. The germline gives CDR1 SQVTM, CDR2 ANQGSEA. V was shortened by 7 bases and J by 0 bases, with 13 bases between the two germline ends. This CDR3 spans 14 amino acids. The CDR3 bases are TGCAGCGCCATTGGACGGGGCTCTGGAAACACCATATATTTT. This sequence encodes CSAIGRGSGNTIYF.

As regards this clone: Relative to the germline gene, one junction end is altered; a read error may explain this. The chain joins TRBV11-2 to TRBJ1-4; 9 positions agree with TRBD1. The CDR3 consists of 13 residues. The germline V gene encodes CDR1 SGHAT and CDR2 FQNNGV. CDR3 residues: CASSLGPGQGGLF. The DNA of the CDR3 is TGTGCCAGCAGCTTAGGACCGGGACAGGGAGGTTTATTT.

The chain is built from TRBV15 and TRBJ1-1, with D possibly TRBD1 on 5 matching bases. Trimming shortened V by 0 bases and J by 6 bases, and 14 bases separated the two germline ends. The CDR3 is 15 residues long. Germline CDR1 LNHNV, CDR2 YYDKDF (reference sequence). CDR3 protein: CATSRDLGRAAEAFF. CDR3 DNA sequence: TGTGCCACCAGCAGAGATCTAGGCAGGGCAGCTGAAGCTTTCTTT.

The chain uses TRBV29-1 and TRBJ2-6, with a weak D call TRBD2 (5 bases). The CDR3 sequence is 16 residues long. The V and J ends lost 5 bases and 0 bases respectively, with 14 bases between them. Germline values: CDR1 SQVTM, CDR2 ANQGSEA. In nucleotides, the CDR3 is TGCAGCGTTATGACCTTCGGGATCTCTGGGGCCAACGTCCTGACTTTC. It encodes CSVMTFGISGANVLTF.

This chain links TRBV6-4 with TRBJ1-3; 8 bases fit TRBD1. Germline V lookup: CDR1 MRHNA, CDR2 SNTAGT. Losses at the gene ends were 0 bases for V and 7 bases for J; bases not matched to a gene: 11. This CDR3 has 17 residues. The CDR3 DNA sequence: TGTGCCAGCAGTGACTCGTTTATCAGGGGGCGCGGGAACACCATATATTTT. Amino acids: CASSDSFIRGRGNTIYF.

This chain uses TRBV5-4 with TRBJ1-2; 9 bases are shared with TRBD1. Germline values: CDR1 SGHNT, CDR2 YYREEE (reference sequence). The V and J ends lost 0 bases and 2 bases, in that order; junction bases with no gene match: 2. This CDR3 is 15 amino acids long. Here the CDR3 reads CASSLVGTGNYGYTF. The DNA for the CDR3 is TGTGCCAGCAGCTTGGTCGGGACAGGGAACTATGGCTACACCTTC.

The genes are TRBV7-9 and TRBJ1-1, with 7 positions matching TRBD1. The CDR3 covers 16 residues. The J segment lost 0 bases and the V segment lost 3 bases, leaving 7 bases of the junction unmatched. Looked up from germline, CDR1 is SEHNR and CDR2 is FQNEAQ (reference sequence). The CDR3 DNA follows: TGTGCCAGCAGCTTCATCCCAGGGGGGCTGAACACTGAAGCTTTCTTT. Translation gives CASSFIPGGLNTEAFF.

The chain employs TRBV5-1 and TRBJ1-2, with D hard to call. This CDR3 contains 15 residues. V was clipped by 0 bases and J by 0 bases, with 9 bases between them. Germline values: CDR1 SGHRS, CDR2 YFSETQ. CDR3 protein: CASSLELAANYGYTF. The CDR3 region has the DNA TGCGCCAGCAGCTTGGAGTTAGCGGCTAACTATGGCTACACCTTC.

This chain connects TRBV2 to TRBJ2-7, with 8 positions matching TRBD2. V lost 3 bases to trimming and J lost 2 bases; unmatched junction nucleotides: 6. Per the germline V gene, CDR1 is SNHLY and CDR2 is FYNNEI. The CDR3 is 15 residues long. In DNA form, the CDR3 reads TGTGCCAGCAGTGAGTCGGGGGGGGCCGCCTACGAGCAGTACTTC. This translates into CASSESGGAAYEQYF.

The chain recombines TRBV10-1 with TRBJ1-2, with a possible D match to TRBD1 (6 bases). The CDR3 contains 16 residues. The germline V gene encodes CDR1 WNHNN and CDR2 SYGVQD (reference sequence). Trimming left V 6 bases short and J 4 bases short, with 21 bases between. CDR3 in amino acids: CASRHRPLDSLYGYTF. CDR3 bases: TGCGCCAGCAGACATAGGCCTTTGGACAGTCTCTATGGCTACACCTTC.

The chain couples TRBV11-2 to TRBJ1-2; TRBD1 matches at 9 bases. After removal of 5 bases from V and 0 bases from J, the junction contained 13 bases not matched to a gene. The CDR3 is made up of 18 amino acids. Looked up from germline, CDR1 is SGHAT and CDR2 is FQNNGV. The CDR3 spells CASSPTGGQGTTNYGYTF. The CDR3 DNA reads TGTGCCAGCAGCCCCACGGGGGGACAGGGTACTACTAACTATGGCTACACCTTC.

This rearrangement joins TRBV5-6 to TRBJ1-1; D unresolved. The CDR3 loop spans 14 amino acids. Germline assignment: CDR1 SGHDT and CDR2 YYEEEE. V dropped 4 bases and J dropped 1 base, with 11 bases sitting between them. CDR3 residues: CASSRRSGNTEAFF. CDR3 coding DNA: TGTGCCAGCAGCCGCCGTAGTGGGAACACTGAAGCTTTCTTT. Combining the CDR3 with reference TRBV5-6 and TRBJ1-1 gives the whole variable domain DAGVTQSPTHLIKTRGQQVTLRCSPKSGHDTVSWYQQALGQGPQFIFQYYEEEERQRGNFPDRFSGHQFPNYSSELNVNALLLGDSALYLCASSRRSGNTEAFFGQGTRLTVV.

The rearrangement links TRBV13 to TRBJ2-7; the match to TRBD1 covers 9 bases. Germline CDR1 reads PRHDT; CDR2 reads FYEKMQ (reference sequence). The length of the CDR3 is 17 residues. With V trimmed by 3 bases and J by 0 bases, 9 bases remained unmatched. The CDR3 nucleotides read TGTGCCAGCAGCTTCCCCCCCGGGACAGGGAGCTCCTACGAGCAGTACTTC. This translates into CASSFPPGTGSSYEQYF.

The chain's CDR3 is CASSSGTELYEQYF. The CDR3 bases are TGTGCCAGCAGCTCCGGGACAGAGCTCTACGAGCAGTACTTC. The chain joins TRBV28 to TRBJ2-7; TRBD1 agrees at 7 bases. The V gene end was trimmed by 6 bases and the J gene end by 3 bases; junction bases not matched to a gene: 8. The CDR3 length is 14 residues. Germline CDR1 reads MDHEN; CDR2 reads SYDVKM.

This clone is a singleton in its sample. V and J are TRBV2 and TRBJ2-5; tentative D call: TRBD1 (5 bases). Trimming pared 3 bases from V and 4 bases from J, leaving 12 bases between. Germline V gives CDR1 SNHLY, CDR2 FYNNEI. The CDR3 sequence is 14 residues long. CDR3 loop: CASSDQGWGETQYF. CDR3 nucleotides: TGTGCCAGCAGTGACCAGGGTTGGGGAGAGACCCAGTACTTC.

J is TRBJ1-1 and V is TRBV6-5; TRBD1 agrees at 7 bases. CDR3 length: 14 residues. V gave up 5 bases and J gave up 1 base; unmatched junction bases: 4. Germline V lookup: CDR1 MNHEY, CDR2 SVGAGI. The CDR3 bases are TGTGCCAGCAGTCCCGGGACAGAGAACACTGAAGCTTTCTTT. Its protein is CASSPGTENTEAFF.

The gene calls are TRBV15 and TRBJ2-3; a weak D match, TRBD2 (7 bases). The CDR3 has 17 residues. The germline V gene encodes CDR1 LNHNV and CDR2 YYDKDF (reference sequence). Trimming stripped 0 bases from V and 7 bases from J, with 20 bases between. The CDR3 nucleotides are TGTGCCACCAGCAGAGAAAGGAGGGGGGGCCCCCTAAATACGCAGTATTTT. Its translation is CATSRERRGGPLNTQYF.

The chain employs TRBV5-8 and TRBJ1-2; D is undetermined. The V end was cut by 3 bases, the J end by 8 bases, with 17 bases between. The V gene's germline CDR1 is SGHTS and CDR2 YDEGEE. This CDR3 has 14 amino acids. As DNA, the CDR3 is TGTGCCAGCAGCTCGTGGTTGGGCCTCTGGGGCTACACCTTC. Protein: CASSSWLGLWGYTF.

The chain couples TRBV6-6 to TRBJ2-1; D ambiguous. V lost 4 bases to trimming and J lost 5 bases, with 3 bases between them. Germline lookup yields CDR1 MNHNY and CDR2 SVGAGI (reference sequence). The CDR3 loop spans 11 amino acids. Here the CDR3 reads CASSFNNEQFF. The CDR3 coding sequence is TGTGCCAGCAGTTTTAACAATGAGCAGTTCTTC.

The chain carries TRBV11-2 and TRBJ1-2, with a possible D match to TRBD1 (5 bases). Germline CDR1 and CDR2: SGHAT and FQNNGV. Trimming removed 5 bases at V and 8 bases at J, with 15 bases between. The CDR3 has 13 residues. The CDR3 region is CASSRRGVDGYTF. As DNA, the CDR3 is TGTGCCAGCAGCCGTCGGGGGGTTGACGGCTACACCTTC.

The V and J genes are TRBV2 and TRBJ1-5, with 8 bases matching TRBD1. The CDR3 length is 15 residues. Germline V gene sequence: CDR1 SNHLY, CDR2 FYNNEI. V was pared by 6 bases and J by 5 bases, with 9 bases of the junction left unmatched. The CDR3 reads CASRAMTGVDQPQHF. The CDR3 DNA sequence: TGTGCCAGCAGGGCTATGACAGGGGTGGATCAGCCCCAGCATTTT.

The chain carries TRBV5-1 and TRBJ2-7; 7 bases align to TRBD2. CDR3 size: 15 residues. The germline CDR1 and CDR2 sequences are SGHRS and YFSETQ. Trimming at V came to 0 bases and at J to 2 bases, leaving 5 bases not matched to a gene. The CDR3 here is CASSLGGGRTYEQYF. In DNA, the CDR3 is TGCGCCAGCAGCTTGGGCGGGGGACGAACCTACGAGCAGTACTTC.

V and J are TRBV2 and TRBJ2-3; 11 nucleotides line up with TRBD2. The V gene's germline CDR1 is SNHLY and CDR2 FYNNEI. The CDR3 covers 15 residues. The V gene end was trimmed by 3 bases and the J gene end by 6 bases; junction bases not matched to a gene: 5. The CDR3 DNA is TGTGCCAGCAGTGACCCTAGCGGGGGGCGGGATACGCAGTATTTT. Translating gives CASSDPSGGRDTQYF. Complete variable domain (other parts from reference TRBV2 and TRBJ2-3): EPEVTQTPSHQVTQMGQEVILRCVPISNHLYFYWYRQILGQKVEFLVSFYNNEISEKSEIFDDQFSVERPDGSNFTLKIRSTKLEDSAMYFCASSDPSGGRDTQYFGPGTRLTVL.

The chain recombines TRBV19 with TRBJ2-7, with D possibly TRBD2 on 6 matching bases. Trimming stripped 4 bases from V and 0 bases from J, with 13 bases between. Germline V gene sequence: CDR1 LNHDA, CDR2 SQIVND (reference sequence). CDR3 size: 15 residues. The CDR3 bases are TGTGCCAGTAGTACAGGCGGGGAGATCTCCTACGAGCAGTACTTC. Residues: CASSTGGEISYEQYF.

This clone was detected a few times. This chain connects TRBV11-3 to TRBJ2-1, with a weak D call TRBD1 (6 bases). Germline loops: CDR1 SGHNT, CDR2 YENEEA. Trimming took 2 bases from V and 9 from J, leaving 14 bases between them. The CDR3 contains 14 residues. Here the CDR3 reads CASSLRRGSGEQFF. The CDR3 DNA is TGTGCCAGCAGCTTACGCAGGGGTTCCGGTGAGCAGTTCTTC.

The gene calls are TRBV2 and TRBJ2-5; tentatively, D is TRBD1 (5 bases). This CDR3 is 14 amino acids long. Trimming left V 4 bases short and J 5 bases short, with 14 bases between. Germline assignment: CDR1 SNHLY and CDR2 FYNNEI. This chain's CDR3 is CASSVGALVETQYF. CDR3 DNA sequence: TGTGCCAGCAGTGTAGGGGCCCTCGTCGAGACCCAGTACTTC.